The 27 T cell receptor beta chains in this list originate from one sample, sequenced in a study of immune evolution from preneoplasia to lung adenocarcinoma. Clones were sequenced by immunoSEQ multiplex PCR, and TCRdb holds only the in-frame ones, with some missing. The data hold some 5,600 clones, with over 70% observed a single time. The sample taken for sequencing was FFPE lung adenocarcinoma in situ tissue. These receptors originate from a person aged 60 to 85 with lung adenocarcinoma.

This sequence joins TRBV28 and TRBJ2-6, with D possibly matching TRBD2 (6 bases). V was clipped by 2 bases and J by 5 bases, with 19 bases between them. Germline V gene lookup returns CDR1 MDHEN and CDR2 SYDVKM. CDR3 length equals 18 residues. Written as DNA, the CDR3 is TGTGCCAGCAGTTTACCTGTCGCGGGAAATTACCGGGCCAACGTCCTGACTTTC. Encoded protein: CASSLPVAGNYRANVLTF.

J is TRBJ1-2 and V is TRBV28, with TRBD1 as a possible D gene (6 bases). This CDR3 has 13 residues. Between the trimmed V and J ends, which lost 0 bases and 5 bases, there was a span of 7 bases. Germline V gives CDR1 MDHEN, CDR2 SYDVKM. The CDR3 DNA follows: TGTGCCAGCAGTTTATGGGGGGCATATGGCTACACCTTC. Translation gives CASSLWGAYGYTF.

The rearrangement uses TRBV10-2 and TRBJ2-5, with a weak D call TRBD2 (6 bases). The CDR3 is 16 residues long. Germline CDR1 is WSHSY and CDR2 is SAAADI. V was trimmed by 6 bases and J by 1 base, leaving 18 bases between them. Written as DNA, the CDR3 is TGCGCCAGCAGCGAGCAAAGATTAGCGGCCCAAGAGACCCAGTACTTC. Encoded protein: CASSEQRLAAQETQYF.

The rearrangement uses TRBV7-9 and TRBJ2-1; TRBD2 is a possible D gene (5 bases). This CDR3 has 12 residues. The germline CDR1 and CDR2 sequences are SEHNR and FQNEAQ (reference sequence). V was pared by 5 bases and J by 10 bases, with 12 bases between. CDR3 loop: CASSKTGIEQFF. In nucleotides, the CDR3 is TGTGCCAGCAGCAAAACCGGGATCGAGCAGTTCTTC.

This chain links TRBV7-9 with TRBJ2-7; D may be TRBD1 (8 bases). The V end lost 5 bases, the J end lost 6 bases, and 20 bases lay between the germline ends. This CDR3 is built from 15 residues. Germline V gives CDR1 SEHNR, CDR2 FQNEAQ (reference sequence). The CDR3 loop reads CASSVQGGTSTEQYF. The CDR3 DNA reads TGTGCCAGCAGCGTACAGGGGGGGACGTCCACCGAGCAGTACTTC.

Notes on this clone: The junction departs from the called germline gene at one end, perhaps through a read error. In the same sample, other DNA sequences code for this CDR3. The chain employs TRBV4-1 and TRBJ1-6; TRBD1 is a possible D gene (5 bases). This CDR3 has 15 residues. The germline CDR1 and CDR2 sequences are MGHRA and YSYEKL. The DNA for the CDR3 is TGCGCCAGCAGCCAAGACGGCAGGGATAATTCACCCCTTCACTTT. Encoded protein: CASSQDGRDNSPLHF.

This clone showed up just once. A read error may account for a junction end that differs from germline. The same CDR3 is also encoded by other DNA sequences in this sample. V gene TRBV4-1 combines with J gene TRBJ2-3, with a tentative D call TRBD1 (6 bases). Germline V gene sequence: CDR1 MGHRA, CDR2 YSYEKL. The CDR3 has 17 residues. The chain's CDR3 is CASSQDDRSSSTDTQYF. As DNA, the CDR3 is TGCGCCAGTAGCCAAGATGACAGGTCCTCTAGCACAGATACGCAGTATTTT.

This sequence joins TRBV30 and TRBJ1-2; D is possibly TRBD1 (5 bases). The germline gives CDR1 GTSNPN, CDR2 SVGIG (reference sequence). The CDR3 has 13 amino acids. Between the trimmed V and J ends, which lost 4 bases and 4 bases, there was a span of 13 bases. This CDR3 is CAWTWGSGYGYTF. For the CDR3, the DNA is TGTGCCTGGACATGGGGGTCGGGCTATGGCTACACCTTC. Together with reference TRBV30 and TRBJ1-2, the CDR3 gives the full variable domain: SQTIHQWPATLVQPVGSPLSLECTVEGTSNPNLYWYRQAAGRGLQLLFYSVGIGQISSEVPQNLSASRPQDRQFILSSKKLLLSDSGFYLCAWTWGSGYGYTFGSGTRLTVV.

This clone was picked up a small number of times. The chain links TRBV9 to TRBJ1-3; D gene ambiguous. V lost 4 bases, J lost 4 bases, and 6 bases lay in between. CDR1 SGDLS and CDR2 YYNGEE come from the germline V gene. The CDR3 extends over 12 amino acids. The CDR3 DNA is TGTGCCAGCAGCCCGGGGGGAAACACCATATATTTT. As protein: CASSPGGNTIYF. The whole variable domain, filled in from reference TRBV9 and TRBJ1-3, reads DSGVTQTPKHLITATGQRVTLRCSPRSGDLSVYWYQQSLDQGLQFLIQYYNGEERAKGNILERFSAQQFPDLHSELNLSSLELGDSALYFCASSPGGNTIYFGEGSWLTVV.

This sequence joins TRBV6-5 and TRBJ1-5, with D tentatively TRBD1 (5 bases). The ends were cut back, 0 bases at V and 5 bases at J, with 11 bases in the middle. CDR3 length: 15 amino acids. Germline CDR1 is MNHEY and CDR2 is SVGAGI. This CDR3 reads CASSYSKQADQPQHF. CDR3 bases: TGTGCCAGCAGTTACTCGAAACAGGCTGATCAGCCCCAGCATTTT.

The J gene is TRBJ2-1, the V gene TRBV5-8; TRBD1 agrees at 7 bases. Germline V gene sequence: CDR1 SGHTS, CDR2 YDEGEE. CDR3 length equals 15 residues. V was pared by 1 base and J by 4 bases, with 5 bases of the junction left unmatched. The DNA for the CDR3 is TGTGCCAGCAGCTTGTTTCCGGGACAGTACAATGAGCAGTTCTTC. It encodes CASSLFPGQYNEQFF.

This clone was picked up one time. The chain recombines TRBV19 with TRBJ1-2, with D unresolved. Germline lookup yields CDR1 LNHDA and CDR2 SQIVND (reference sequence). V was trimmed by 3 bases and J by 8 bases, leaving 10 bases between them. The CDR3 length is 12 residues. Written as DNA, the CDR3 is TGTGCCAGTAGTATCAATCCTTGGGGCTACACCTTC. Amino acids: CASSINPWGYTF.

The chain has TRBV19 and TRBJ1-5, with 7 bases fitting TRBD1. V lost 7 bases to trimming and J lost 8 bases; unmatched junction nucleotides: 8. Germline V gives CDR1 LNHDA, CDR2 SQIVND (reference sequence). The CDR3 has 13 residues. CDR3 residues: CASKDRPGEPQHF. The CDR3 DNA sequence: TGTGCCAGTAAGGACAGGCCGGGGGAGCCCCAGCATTTT.

V usage is TRBV28 and J usage is TRBJ1-2, with D hard to call. The CDR3 extends over 12 amino acids. Germline V gene lookup returns CDR1 MDHEN and CDR2 SYDVKM. V lost 3 bases and J 10 bases, leaving 12 bases between the germline ends. CDR3 DNA: TGTGCCAGCAGTTTGGGCTACAGAAACTACACCTTC. It specifies CASSLGYRNYTF.

In this sample, this clone turned up a few times. The chain employs TRBV11-1 and TRBJ2-2; tentatively, D is TRBD1 (6 bases). The CDR3 extends over 15 amino acids. V lost 3 bases and J 3 bases, leaving 11 bases between the germline ends. In germline, CDR1 is SGHAT, CDR2 FQDESV (reference sequence). The CDR3 DNA is TGTGCCAGCAGCTTCGGGACACAGGACACCGGGGAGCTGTTTTTT. As protein: CASSFGTQDTGELFF.

The chain carries TRBV10-3 and TRBJ1-5, with TRBD1 matching over 8 bases. The germline CDR1 and CDR2 sequences are ENHRY and SYGVKD. Unmatched junction bases numbered 6, after V lost 7 bases and J lost 7 bases. The CDR3 contains 13 residues. This CDR3 is CAINQDRVQPQHF. The CDR3 coding sequence is TGTGCCATCAATCAGGACAGGGTACAGCCCCAGCATTTT.

This clone has more than one count but fewer than ten. V is TRBV11-3 and J is TRBJ2-1, with TRBD2 matching over 7 bases. The CDR3 sequence is 14 residues long. CDR1 and CDR2 (germline): SGHNT, YENEEA. Trimming removed 7 bases from V and 3 bases from J; junction bases left unmatched: 6. The CDR3 DNA follows: TGTGCCAGCACACTGACTAGCAGCTACAATGAGCAGTTCTTC. This gives the protein CASTLTSSYNEQFF.

This clone was detected a few times. The rearrangement joins TRBV30 to TRBJ1-4, with 8 nucleotides matching TRBD1. V was pared by 4 bases and J by 8 bases, with 9 bases of the junction left unmatched. Germline lookup yields CDR1 GTSNPN and CDR2 SVGIG (reference sequence). This CDR3 is built from 14 residues. The CDR3 DNA is TGTGCCTGGAACCGACAGGGGCCCTCCGAAAAACTGTTTTTT. Translated, it gives CAWNRQGPSEKLFF.

The V gene is TRBV19, the J gene TRBJ2-7; D is perhaps TRBD2 (5 bases). This CDR3 comprises 17 residues. Germline V gene sequence: CDR1 LNHDA, CDR2 SQIVND (reference sequence). V lost 2 bases to trimming and J lost 6 bases, with 23 bases between them. The CDR3 sequence is CASSISRTPERVREQYF. DNA of the CDR3: TGTGCCAGTAGTATAAGCAGGACTCCCGAAAGGGTCCGCGAGCAGTACTTC. The full variable domain, its missing parts supplied by reference TRBV19 and TRBJ2-7, is DGGITQSPKYLFRKEGQNVTLSCEQNLNHDAMYWYRQDPGQGLRLIYYSQIVNDFQKGDIAEGYSVSREKKESFPLTVTSAQKNPTAFYLCASSISRTPERVREQYFGPGTRLTVT.

The chain recombines TRBV15 with TRBJ2-3; a possible D gene is TRBD2 (7 bases). The germline V gene has CDR1 LNHNV and CDR2 YYDKDF (reference sequence). The CDR3 totals 16 residues. Trimming pared 3 bases from V and 4 bases from J, leaving 17 bases between. This CDR3 is CATSSALGGPPDTQYF. CDR3 nucleotide sequence: TGTGCCACCAGCAGTGCCTTGGGGGGGCCTCCAGATACGCAGTATTTT.

The V and J genes are TRBV5-1 and TRBJ2-5; no firm D call. CDR1 and CDR2 (germline): SGHRS, YFSETQ. CDR3 length: 13 residues. V was shortened by 3 bases and J by 5 bases, with 11 bases between the two germline ends. CDR3 loop: CASSSLNGETQYF. The CDR3 DNA is TGCGCCAGCAGCTCCCTCAACGGGGAGACCCAGTACTTC.

The V and J genes are TRBV28 and TRBJ1-5; no clear D. V lost 10 bases to trimming and J lost 4 bases, with 11 bases between them. CDR1 is MDHEN, CDR2 SYDVKM, per germline. The CDR3 runs to 12 residues. CDR3 coding DNA: TGTGCCACTCGGGCCGGTAATCAGCCCCAGCATTTT. Translated, it gives CATRAGNQPQHF.

The chain employs TRBV14 and TRBJ1-3, with TRBD1 as a possible D gene (6 bases). Trimming left V 2 bases short and J 2 bases short, with 16 bases between. This CDR3 is 17 amino acids long. Germline V lookup: CDR1 SGHDN, CDR2 FVKESK. In DNA form, the CDR3 reads TGTGCCAGCAGCCAATCGACAGGAGTAGTCGCTGGAAACACCATATATTTT. This codes for CASSQSTGVVAGNTIYF. Full variable domain (outside the CDR3, taken from reference TRBV14 and TRBJ1-3): EAGVTQFPSHSVIEKGQTVTLRCDPISGHDNLYWYRRVMGKEIKFLLHFVKESKQDESGMPNNRFLAERTGGTYSTLKVQPAELEDSGVYFCASSQSTGVVAGNTIYFGEGSWLTVV.

The chain carries TRBV7-9 and TRBJ1-2, with D maybe TRBD1 (6 bases). Trimming left V 2 bases short and J 7 bases short, with 17 bases between. Germline V gives CDR1 SEHNR, CDR2 FQNEAQ (reference sequence). This CDR3 comprises 15 residues. This CDR3 is CASSLTSRGRSGYTF. In DNA form, the CDR3 reads TGTGCCAGCAGCTTAACCTCCAGGGGTCGAAGTGGCTACACCTTC.

The rearrangement joins TRBV6-5 to TRBJ2-7; 9 bases align to TRBD1. The CDR3 runs to 13 residues. Germline-derived CDR1 and CDR2 are MNHEY and SVGAGI. With V trimmed by 6 bases and J by 7 bases, 7 bases remained unmatched. Written as DNA, the CDR3 is TGTGCCAGCAGGGTACAGGGGGCGGAGGAGCAGTACTTC. Translated, it gives CASRVQGAEEQYF.

This chain connects TRBV30 to TRBJ2-7; TRBD1 aligns across 7 bases. The ends lost 4 bases at V and 2 bases at J; junction bases unmatched: 8. The CDR3 covers 14 residues. Germline CDR1 GTSNPN, CDR2 SVGIG (reference sequence). CDR3 sequence reads: CAWNSHRGAYEQYF. In nucleotides, the CDR3 is TGTGCCTGGAATTCGCACAGGGGAGCCTACGAGCAGTACTTC.

This clone was detected only a few times. V and J are TRBV7-2 and TRBJ2-7; D may be TRBD2 (5 bases). The CDR3 runs to 11 residues. The V and J ends lost 2 bases and 6 bases respectively, with 5 bases between them. Looked up from germline, CDR1 is SGHTA and CDR2 is FQGNSA. CDR3 residues: CASSLSGEQYF. CDR3 nucleotide sequence: TGTGCCAGCAGCTTAAGCGGCGAGCAGTACTTC.